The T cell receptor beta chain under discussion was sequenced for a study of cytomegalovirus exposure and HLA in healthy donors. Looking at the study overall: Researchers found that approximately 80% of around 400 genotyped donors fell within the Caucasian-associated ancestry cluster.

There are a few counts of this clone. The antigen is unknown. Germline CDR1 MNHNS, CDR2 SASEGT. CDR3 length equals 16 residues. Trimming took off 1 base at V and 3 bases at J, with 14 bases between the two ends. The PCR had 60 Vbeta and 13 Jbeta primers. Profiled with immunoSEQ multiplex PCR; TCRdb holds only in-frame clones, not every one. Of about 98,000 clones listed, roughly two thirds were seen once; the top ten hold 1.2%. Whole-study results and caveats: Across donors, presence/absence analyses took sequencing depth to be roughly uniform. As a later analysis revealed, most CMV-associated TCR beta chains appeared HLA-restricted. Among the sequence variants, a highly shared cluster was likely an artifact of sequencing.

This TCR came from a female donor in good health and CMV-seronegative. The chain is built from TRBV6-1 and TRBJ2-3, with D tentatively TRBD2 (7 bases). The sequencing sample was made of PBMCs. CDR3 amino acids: CASSEGGGGPTDTQYF. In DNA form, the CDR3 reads TGTGCCAGCAGTGAAGGAGGGGGAGGGCCGACAGATACGCAGTATTTT.